The T cell receptor beta chain under discussion was sequenced for a study of patients and donors after allogeneic stem cell transplantation. TCRdb passed the RT-PCR reads through MiXCR, listing each CDR3 protein once. Among 65,000 to 80,000 distinct CDR3 sequences listed, about 26% were seen once. CDR3 length equals 13 residues. Germline CDR1 reads DFQATT; CDR2 reads SNEGSKA (reference sequence). Trimming took off 5 bases at V and 1 base at J, with 8 bases between the two ends. The J gene is TRBJ2-2, the V gene TRBV20-1; D perhaps matches TRBD2 (5 bases). The specimen was blood, either unsorted or a sorted T cell fraction (not recorded which). The source is a human donor who was either an allogeneic HSCT recipient or a stem cell or donor lymphocyte infusion donor (not recorded which). It is not recorded whose cells these are; they may come from a transplant donor. In DNA form, the CDR3 reads TGCAGTGCTCCCCGGGGGAACACCGGGGAGCTGTTTTTT. This encodes CSAPRGNTGELFF.